Shown below are 32 T cell receptor beta chains from a single sample sequenced in a study of PD-1 blockade in classical Hodgkin lymphoma (dated by TCRdb to the early 2020s). The sample's time point, from its label and the paper: cycle 4 day 1 (C4D1), after 6 weeks of nivolumab. All trial patients had relapsed after autologous stem cell transplantation, with cohorts A, B and C differing in prior brentuximab vedotin exposure. The method was the immunoSEQ multiplex PCR assay. TCRdb re-hosts the immuneACCESS table, in-frame sequences only. Its copies lack some clones; in the studies checked, an unresolved V gene accounts for under half of them, and the cause for the rest is not known. This sample holds 45,000 or so clones; just under 80% were observed only once. Of the sample, less than 40% is held by the ten largest clones. The sequencing here drew on peripheral blood mononuclear cells (PBMCs), taken before the fourth cycle of nivolumab. Receptor source: a human donor with classical Hodgkin lymphoma.

The chain combines TRBV7-2 with TRBJ1-6; D is uncertain. The CDR3 extends over 14 amino acids. Trimming removed 3 bases from V and 5 bases from J, with 8 bases in between. Germline V gene sequence: CDR1 SGHTA, CDR2 FQGNSA. The CDR3 nucleotides are TGTGCCAGCAGCTTCGACGTTAATAATTCACCCCTCCACTTT. Its translation is CASSFDVNNSPLHF. Looking up the rest from reference TRBV7-2 and TRBJ1-6 gives the full variable domain: GAGVSQSPSNKVTEKGKDVELRCDPISGHTALYWYRQSLGQGLEFLIYFQGNSAPDKSGLPSDRFSAERTGGSVSTLTIQRTQQEDSAVYLCASSFDVNNSPLHFGNGTRLTVT.

J is TRBJ1-1 and V is TRBV6-5; a weak D match, TRBD1 (6 bases). The V end was cut by 3 bases, the J end by 0 bases, with 14 bases between. CDR3 length: 16 residues. Germline V gives CDR1 MNHEY, CDR2 SVGAGI. The CDR3 sequence: CASSYQGLGLNTEAFF. CDR3 coding DNA: TGTGCCAGCAGTTATCAGGGGTTGGGGCTGAACACTGAAGCTTTCTTT.

The chain carries TRBV6-6 and TRBJ1-2, with TRBD1 as a possible D gene (6 bases). CDR1 and CDR2 (germline): MNHNY, SVGAGI (reference sequence). Trimming left V 8 bases short and J 6 bases short, with 13 bases between. The CDR3 length is 12 residues. The CDR3 spells CASSPQGHGYTF. The CDR3 DNA is TGTGCCAGCTCCCCTCAGGGGCATGGCTACACCTTC.

The CDR3 loop is CASSQVSSGNTIYF. In DNA form, the CDR3 reads TGTGCCAGCAGCCAAGTAAGCTCTGGAAACACCATATATTTT. The rearrangement joins TRBV14 to TRBJ1-3; D uncertain. Trimming shortened V by 1 base and J by 0 bases, and 4 bases separated the two germline ends. The CDR3 is 14 amino acids. Germline CDR1 SGHDN, CDR2 FVKESK.

V gene TRBV28 combines with J gene TRBJ1-2; D might be TRBD1 (5 bases). CDR1 is MDHEN and CDR2 is SYDVKM in the germline V gene. The CDR3 has 13 residues. The V end was cut by 0 bases, the J end by 8 bases, with 10 bases between. CDR3 loop: CASSLWGGRGYTF. Here the CDR3 DNA reads TGTGCCAGCAGTTTATGGGGGGGACGGGGCTACACCTTC.

V and J are TRBV28 and TRBJ1-2, with D tentatively TRBD1 (5 bases). The CDR3 consists of 13 residues. Germline CDR1 MDHEN, CDR2 SYDVKM. The V and J ends lost 3 bases and 4 bases respectively, with 9 bases between them. The CDR3 reads CASSFGTSYGYTF. CDR3 bases: TGTGCCAGCAGTTTTGGGACGTCCTATGGCTACACCTTC.

The CDR3 is CASNVRDRVLRGNQPQHF. In nucleotides, the CDR3 is TGTGCCAGTAATGTCCGGGACAGGGTATTGCGTGGCAATCAGCCCCAGCATTTT. The chain recombines TRBV19 with TRBJ1-5; 9 positions agree with TRBD1. The V gene's germline CDR1 is LNHDA and CDR2 SQIVND (reference sequence). V gave up 7 bases and J gave up 2 bases; unmatched junction bases: 15. The CDR3 contains 18 residues. Drawing the rest from reference TRBV19 and TRBJ1-5, the complete variable domain is DGGITQSPKYLFRKEGQNVTLSCEQNLNHDAMYWYRQDPGQGLRLIYYSQIVNDFQKGDIAEGYSVSREKKESFPLTVTSAQKNPTAFYLCASNVRDRVLRGNQPQHFGDGTRLSIL.

The chain has TRBV14 and TRBJ1-5; D is unclear. CDR1 SGHDN and CDR2 FVKESK come from the germline V gene. The CDR3 consists of 13 residues. Trimming pared 0 bases from V and 7 bases from J, leaving 7 bases between. The CDR3 spells CASSQDLDQPQHF. The CDR3, as DNA: TGTGCCAGCAGCCAAGATCTTGACCAGCCCCAGCATTTT.

The chain links TRBV15 to TRBJ1-1; perhaps TRBD1 as D (5 bases). V was shortened by 1 base and J by 7 bases, with 13 bases between the two germline ends. The CDR3 sequence is 14 residues long. Germline V gene data show CDR1 as LNHNV and CDR2 as YYDKDF (reference sequence). CDR3 bases: TGTGCCACCAGCAGAGTACGACAGTGGGGTGAAGCTTTCTTT. It yields the protein CATSRVRQWGEAFF.

The DNA for the CDR3 is TGTGCCAGCAGCTCCCGCCCCTCCGGTATAGGGCTAATTTCCTACAATGAGCAGTTCTTC. It codes for CASSSRPSGIGLISYNEQFF. This chain uses TRBV7-8 with TRBJ2-1; D not certain. The CDR3 runs to 20 residues. Trimming cost V 4 bases and J 1 base, with 26 bases left between them. CDR1 and CDR2 (germline): SGHVS, FQNEAQ. The full variable domain, in which reference TRBV7-8 and TRBJ2-1 provide the parts outside the CDR3, is GAGVSQSPRYKVAKRGQDVALRCDPISGHVSLFWYQQALGQGPEFLTYFQNEAQLDKSGLPSDRFFAERPEGSVSTLKIQRTQQEDSAVYLCASSSRPSGIGLISYNEQFFGPGTRLTVL.

This clone was seen only a few times. The chain employs TRBV19 and TRBJ2-7; D not certain. From germline, CDR1 is LNHDA and CDR2 SQIVND (reference sequence). The CDR3 sequence is 12 residues long. Trimming cost V 4 bases and J 3 bases, with 7 bases left between them. The CDR3 DNA follows: TGTGCCAGTAGTAAAGGGATCTACGAGCAGTACTTC. Translation gives CASSKGIYEQYF.

The J gene is TRBJ1-5, the V gene TRBV28, with TRBD1 identical over 7 bases. This CDR3 has 17 residues. After removal of 7 bases from V and 0 bases from J, the junction contained 12 bases not matched to a gene. Germline V gives CDR1 MDHEN, CDR2 SYDVKM. The CDR3 reads CASKIVAGTASNQPQHF. The CDR3 DNA reads as TGTGCCAGCAAAATTGTAGCGGGGACAGCTAGCAATCAGCCCCAGCATTTT.

This chain links TRBV7-9 with TRBJ2-3; no clear D gene. The germline V gene encodes CDR1 SEHNR and CDR2 FQNEAQ (reference sequence). CDR3 size: 14 residues. Trimming removed 1 base at V and 5 bases at J, with 10 bases between. CDR3 loop: CASSLVAMGDTQYF. In DNA form, the CDR3 reads TGTGCCAGCAGCTTAGTCGCCATGGGAGATACGCAGTATTTT. The complete variable domain, with remaining parts taken from reference TRBV7-9 and TRBJ2-3, reads DTGVSQNPRHKITKRGQNVTFRCDPISEHNRLYWYRQTLGQGPEFLTYFQNEAQLEKSRLLSDRFSAERPKGSFSTLEIQRTEQGDSAMYLCASSLVAMGDTQYFGPGTRLTVL.

V usage is TRBV19 and J usage is TRBJ1-4; 12 bases align to TRBD1. Germline trimming cut 6 bases from V and 7 bases from J; bases unmatched to any gene: 6. The CDR3 is made up of 15 amino acids. The germline gives CDR1 LNHDA, CDR2 SQIVND (reference sequence). The DNA of the CDR3 is TGTGCCAGTAGGCTGTGGGACAGGGGGCGTGAAAAACTGTTTTTT. This translates into CASRLWDRGREKLFF.

J is TRBJ1-1 and V is TRBV2; 9 nucleotides match TRBD1. V was pared by 6 bases and J by 4 bases, with 3 bases of the junction left unmatched. Germline loops: CDR1 SNHLY, CDR2 FYNNEI. The CDR3 loop spans 13 amino acids. CDR3 loop: CASSGQGSTEAFF. For the CDR3, the DNA is TGTGCCAGCAGCGGACAGGGGAGCACTGAAGCTTTCTTT. Full variable domain (outside the CDR3, taken from reference TRBV2 and TRBJ1-1): EPEVTQTPSHQVTQMGQEVILRCVPISNHLYFYWYRQILGQKVEFLVSFYNNEISEKSEIFDDQFSVERPDGSNFTLKIRSTKLEDSAMYFCASSGQGSTEAFFGQGTRLTVV.

A word on this clone: Other DNA sequences in the same sample also yield this CDR3. The chain has TRBV5-1 and TRBJ2-1, with D hard to call. This CDR3 is built from 15 residues. The V gene's germline CDR1 is SGHRS and CDR2 YFSETQ. Trimming removed 0 bases at V and 0 bases at J, with 7 bases between. The CDR3 spells CASSLGVSSYNEQFF. For the CDR3, the DNA is TGCGCCAGCAGCTTGGGTGTAAGCTCCTACAATGAGCAGTTCTTC.

CDR3 amino acids: CASSLGTTNTGELFF. CDR3 DNA: TGTGCCAGCAGCTTAGGGACAACCAACACCGGGGAGCTGTTTTTT. The chain is built from TRBV11-3 and TRBJ2-2, with D possibly matching TRBD1 (5 bases). Looked up from germline, CDR1 is SGHNT and CDR2 is YENEEA. The CDR3 loop spans 15 amino acids. Between the trimmed V and J ends, which lost 1 base and 2 bases, there was a span of 8 bases.

The rearrangement joins TRBV30 to TRBJ1-1; D not certain. Trimming shortened V by 2 bases and J by 4 bases, and 8 bases separated the two germline ends. The germline V gene has CDR1 GTSNPN and CDR2 SVGIG (reference sequence). This CDR3 comprises 12 residues. For the CDR3, the DNA is TGTGCCTGGAGTAGAGGGCGCACTGAAGCTTTCTTT. It translates to CAWSRGRTEAFF.

The V gene is TRBV4-1, the J gene TRBJ1-3; D is unclear. The CDR3 totals 16 residues. V was cut by 0 bases and J by 0 bases, with 9 bases left in between. Germline V lookup: CDR1 MGHRA, CDR2 YSYEKL. Here the CDR3 DNA reads TGCGCCAGCAGCCAAGATCTCGGGCTCTCTGGAAACACCATATATTTT. Translated, it gives CASSQDLGLSGNTIYF.

This chain connects TRBV10-3 to TRBJ1-1, with 9 bases identical to TRBD1. Germline-derived CDR1 and CDR2 are ENHRY and SYGVKD. The CDR3 spans 14 residues. J gave up 6 bases and V 3 bases, and 5 bases lay outside the gene matches. CDR3 protein: CAISEGTGSPEAFF. The CDR3 DNA sequence: TGTGCCATCAGTGAAGGGACAGGGTCCCCTGAAGCTTTCTTT.

The rearrangement joins TRBV7-2 to TRBJ2-2; a possible D gene is TRBD2 (5 bases). With 5 bases removed from V and 4 bases from J, the gap between germline ends came to 8 bases. Per germline, CDR1 SGHTA and CDR2 FQGNSA. CDR3 size: 13 residues. This CDR3 reads CASSPTSTGELFF. The CDR3 coding sequence is TGTGCCAGCAGCCCTACTAGCACCGGGGAGCTGTTTTTT.

Written as DNA, the CDR3 is TGTGCCAGCAGCGGGACGACAGGGGCCTACAATGAGCAGTTCTTC. This sequence encodes CASSGTTGAYNEQFF. J is TRBJ2-1 and V is TRBV9; TRBD1 matches at 8 bases. J gave up 2 bases and V 3 bases, and 4 bases lay outside the gene matches. The CDR3 totals 15 residues. The V gene's germline CDR1 is SGDLS and CDR2 YYNGEE. The whole variable domain, filled in from reference TRBV9 and TRBJ2-1, reads DSGVTQTPKHLITATGQRVTLRCSPRSGDLSVYWYQQSLDQGLQFLIQYYNGEERAKGNILERFSAQQFPDLHSELNLSSLELGDSALYFCASSGTTGAYNEQFFGPGTRLTVL.

Comments on this clone: A read error may account for a junction end that differs from germline. The V and J genes are TRBV7-7 and TRBJ2-3; no definite D call. Germline CDR1 and CDR2: SSHAT and FNYEAQ (reference sequence). The CDR3 is made up of 15 amino acids. CDR3 in amino acids: CASSTDGSSTDTQYF. CDR3 coding DNA: TGTGCTAGCAGCACAGACGGTTCTAGCACAGATACGCAGTATTTT.

The rearrangement links TRBV6-5 to TRBJ1-3; D might be TRBD1 (5 bases). From germline, CDR1 is MNHEY and CDR2 SVGAGI. Trimming left V 2 bases short and J 2 bases short, with 7 bases between. This CDR3 region has 14 residues. For the CDR3, the DNA is TGTGCCAGCAGTTACGGGGGGACTGGAAACACCATATATTTT. Amino acids: CASSYGGTGNTIYF.

This sequence joins TRBV18 and TRBJ2-3, with D perhaps TRBD1 (5 bases). V was pared by 3 bases and J by 0 bases, with 7 bases between. The CDR3 extends over 14 amino acids. Per the germline V gene, CDR1 is KGHSH and CDR2 is LQKENI. Written as DNA, the CDR3 is TGTGCCAGCTCACCCCAGGGTAGCACAGATACGCAGTATTTT. This translates into CASSPQGSTDTQYF.

This clone was recorded a few times. The rearrangement joins TRBV7-2 to TRBJ1-1, with D perhaps TRBD1 (5 bases). The CDR3 has 14 residues. The V end was cut by 5 bases, the J end by 0 bases, with 10 bases between. CDR1 SGHTA and CDR2 FQGNSA come from the germline V gene. For the CDR3, the DNA is TGTGCCAGCAGCCCATCGGGGGTGAACACTGAAGCTTTCTTT. It is translated as CASSPSGVNTEAFF.

Only one count was recorded for this clone. V usage is TRBV19 and J usage is TRBJ2-3, with 7 bases identical to TRBD1. The germline CDR1 and CDR2 sequences are LNHDA and SQIVND (reference sequence). The CDR3 runs 16 residues. The ends lost 5 bases at V and 0 bases at J; junction bases unmatched: 8. The DNA for the CDR3 is TGTGCCAGTAGTGCAAGACAGGGAGCCAGCACAGATACGCAGTATTTT. Its translation: CASSARQGASTDTQYF.

The V call is TRBV4-2, the J call TRBJ2-1, with D tentatively TRBD2 (5 bases). V lost 5 bases and J lost 8, with 13 bases in between. Germline CDR1 reads LGHNA; CDR2 reads YNFKEQ. This CDR3 is 13 amino acids long. The CDR3 region is CASSTGVADEQFF. The CDR3 nucleotides are TGTGCCAGCAGCACCGGGGTTGCGGATGAGCAGTTCTTC.

The chain recombines TRBV18 with TRBJ1-2; the D is unclear. Germline CDR1 is KGHSH and CDR2 is LQKENI. Trimming shortened V by 3 bases and J by 5 bases, and 13 bases separated the two germline ends. There are 14 residues in the CDR3. The CDR3 loop is CASSPTENQYGYTF. CDR3 bases: TGTGCCAGCTCACCTACAGAGAACCAGTATGGCTACACCTTC.

This clone was seen just once. The J gene is TRBJ2-2, the V gene TRBV5-1; D tentatively fits TRBD1 or TRBD2 (5 bases each). Between the trimmed V and J ends, which lost 5 bases and 1 base, there was a span of 12 bases. Germline-derived CDR1 and CDR2 are SGHRS and YFSETQ. This CDR3 spans 15 amino acids. This chain's CDR3 is CASSSGTRNTGELFF. In DNA, the CDR3 is TGCGCCAGCAGTAGTGGGACGCGGAACACCGGGGAGCTGTTTTTT. The whole variable domain, filled in from reference TRBV5-1 and TRBJ2-2, reads KAGVTQTPRYLIKTRGQQVTLSCSPISGHRSVSWYQQTPGQGLQFLFEYFSETQRNKGNFPGRFSGRQFSNSRSEMNVSTLELGDSALYLCASSSGTRNTGELFFGEGSRLTVL.

The chain couples TRBV2 to TRBJ1-3; D ambiguous. The V end was cut by 4 bases, the J end by 11 bases, with 12 bases between. This CDR3 is 12 amino acids long. Per germline, CDR1 SNHLY and CDR2 FYNNEI. The CDR3 loop is CASSGAALAIYF. The DNA of the CDR3 is TGTGCCAGCAGTGGGGCAGCGCTGGCCATATATTTT.

V is TRBV11-1 and J is TRBJ2-1, with 12 nucleotides matching TRBD2. This CDR3 has 18 amino acids. Per the germline V gene, CDR1 is SGHAT and CDR2 is FQDESV (reference sequence). J lost 4 bases, V lost 5 bases, and 12 bases had no gene match. The CDR3 sequence: CASSLSFPSGGGYNEQFF. The CDR3 DNA follows: TGTGCCAGCAGCCTATCCTTTCCTAGCGGGGGGGGATACAATGAGCAGTTCTTC.